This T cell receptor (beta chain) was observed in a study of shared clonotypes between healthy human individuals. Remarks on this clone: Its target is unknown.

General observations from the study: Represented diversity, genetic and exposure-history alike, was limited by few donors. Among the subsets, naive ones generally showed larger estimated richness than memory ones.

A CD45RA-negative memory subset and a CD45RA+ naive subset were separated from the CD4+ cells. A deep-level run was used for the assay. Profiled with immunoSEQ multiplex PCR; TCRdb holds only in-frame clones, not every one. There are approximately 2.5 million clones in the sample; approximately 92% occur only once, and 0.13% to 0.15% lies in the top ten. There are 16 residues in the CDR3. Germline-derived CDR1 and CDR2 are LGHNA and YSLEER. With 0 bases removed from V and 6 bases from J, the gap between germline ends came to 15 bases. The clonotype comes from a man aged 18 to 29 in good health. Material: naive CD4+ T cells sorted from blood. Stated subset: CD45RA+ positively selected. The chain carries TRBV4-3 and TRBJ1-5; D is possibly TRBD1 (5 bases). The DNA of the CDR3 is TGCGCCAGCAGCCAAGATCTTCAGGGAAGAACTCAGCCCCAGCATTTT. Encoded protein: CASSQDLQGRTQPQHF.